This TCR beta chain was profiled in a study of technical replicates of blood from several donors. The CDR3 runs to 16 residues. CDR1 and CDR2 (germline): SGHDT, YYEEEE. V lost 5 bases and J lost 1, with 16 bases in between. Sequencing used immunoSEQ multiplex PCR; TCRdb keeps in-frame clones, though not all of them. This sample has 70,000 to 85,000 clones; roughly 92% occur once, and the top ten carry roughly 0.36%. The sequence was collected from a human donor in good health. Sequenced material: T cells isolated from PBMCs. This chain links TRBV5-6 with TRBJ1-5, with D unclear. The CDR3 DNA reads as TGTGCCAGCAGTCCGTTCGGTTCTGAAAGCAATCAGCCCCAGCATTTT. This encodes CASSPFGSESNQPQHF.